Sequencing of this TCR beta chain was carried out in a study of lymphopenia after photon versus proton radiotherapy. Assay used: immunoSEQ multiplex PCR; TCRdb lists only in-frame clones, some missing. This table holds 42,000 or so clones, about four fifths found once. This clone was seen more than once but under ten times. This TCR came from a woman aged 70-85 years with pancreatic cancer. The material was peripheral blood, obtained from a patient treated with proton-based radiotherapy.

The CDR3 bases are TGCAGCGCCGGGCCCTCCTACGAGCAGTACTTC. Translating it yields CSAGPSYEQYF. The J gene is TRBJ2-7, the V gene TRBV20-1; D ambiguous. Germline V lookup: CDR1 DFQATT, CDR2 SNEGSKA (reference sequence). The CDR3 sequence is 11 residues long.